This T cell receptor (beta chain) originates from a study of cytomegalovirus exposure and HLA in healthy donors. About the research overall: Later analysis reported that the 120 validation repertoires shared the platform of the 500 to 750 first-cohort repertoires.

Turning to this clone: Antigen specificity is unknown.

Clones were read by immunoSEQ multiplex PCR, and TCRdb kept only the in-frame ones, dropping some. The repertoire holds under 150,000 clones, with around 87% as singletons. Germline V gene lookup returns CDR1 MNHEY and CDR2 SMNVEV (reference sequence). J lost 9 bases, V lost 2 bases, and 6 bases had no gene match. The CDR3 spans 13 residues. Regarding the study as a whole: Per published reports, the classifier diagnosed cytomegalovirus status with high specificity and sensitivity. According to the study, 150 to 200 TCR beta chains were cytomegalovirus-associated.

It was the roughly 130-subject validation cohort, separate from the approximately 700-subject first cohort, to which the donors belonged. Specimen: PBMCs. The rearrangement uses TRBV27 and TRBJ2-7, with TRBD1 matching 8 bases. The TCR sequence derives from a man younger than 35 in good health and CMV-seropositive. CDR3 in DNA: TGTGCCAGCAGTTTAGTTCAGGGGGCGCCGCAGTACTTC. Translation: CASSLVQGAPQYF.